These 23 T cell receptor beta chains were all obtained from the same sample, sequenced in a study of blood T cells in healthy people across ages. The second PCR ran about 6 to 11 cycles with a sample-barcoded 5' primer and J-beta primers. A single record per CDR3 protein comes from TCRdb applying MiXCR to the 5' RACE reads. The sample records roughly 1.9 million distinct CDR3 sequences, about two fifths being singletons. Material: blood. The receptors were gathered from a human donor in good health.

The chain recombines TRBV27 with TRBJ2-5; weak D call: TRBD2 (6 bases). From germline, CDR1 is MNHEY and CDR2 SMNVEV (reference sequence). V lost 2 bases and J 1 base, leaving 11 bases between the germline ends. CDR3 size: 15 residues. The CDR3 region has the DNA TGTGCCAGCAGTTTAGGGGGACTCCTCCAAGAGACCCAGTACTTC. It yields the protein CASSLGGLLQETQYF.

This clonotype has only a few counts. The CDR3 DNA reads TGTGCCAGCATAACAGGGAGCTCCTACAATGAGCAGTTCTTC. Protein product: CASITGSSYNEQFF. V usage is TRBV12-3 or TRBV12-4 and J usage is TRBJ2-1; maybe TRBD1 (6 bases). V was cut by 7 bases and J by 0 bases, with 10 bases left in between. This CDR3 is built from 14 residues.

This clonotype has a handful of counts. The rearrangement joins TRBV29-1 to TRBJ2-7; D might be TRBD2 (5 bases). Trimming took 1 base from V and 3 from J, leaving 10 bases between them. This CDR3 has 13 amino acids. From germline, CDR1 is SQVTM and CDR2 ANQGSEA. This CDR3 reads CSVEGQRDYEQYF. The CDR3 DNA reads TGCAGCGTTGAAGGGCAGAGGGACTACGAGCAGTACTTC.

V gene TRBV12-3 or TRBV12-4 combines with J gene TRBJ1-4; 8 bases agree with TRBD1. V lost 6 bases and J lost 6; bases outside the gene matches: 9. There are 15 residues in the CDR3. The CDR3 sequence: CASRSDRGGDEKLFF. The DNA of the CDR3 is TGTGCCAGCAGGTCCGACAGGGGAGGGGATGAAAAACTGTTTTTT.

In this sample, this clonotype turned up a few times. The chain uses TRBV6-6 and TRBJ2-1; the D gene is possibly TRBD2 (5 bases). This CDR3 has 13 amino acids. CDR1 and CDR2 from the germline V gene are MNHNY and SVGAGI (reference sequence). V was trimmed by 2 bases and J by 10 bases, leaving 12 bases between them. CDR3 nucleotides: TGTGCCAGCAGTTACGTGGATTGGAGGGAGCAGTTCTTC. This gives the protein CASSYVDWREQFF.

J is TRBJ1-1 and V is TRBV6-5; 7 bases are a match to TRBD1. Germline V gives CDR1 MNHEY, CDR2 SVGAGI. Losses at the gene ends were 3 bases for V and 7 bases for J; bases not matched to a gene: 8. The CDR3 extends over 14 amino acids. The CDR3 loop reads CASSYRTGEDEAFF. The CDR3 DNA reads as TGTGCCAGCAGTTATCGCACAGGGGAGGATGAAGCTTTCTTT.

The chain has TRBV4-3 and TRBJ1-2, with 12 bases identical to TRBD1. The CDR3 runs to 14 residues. Trimming removed 2 bases from V and 6 bases from J; junction bases left unmatched: 1. Germline V gene sequence: CDR1 LGHNA, CDR2 YSLEER. CDR3 loop: CASSQRDRGHGYTF. DNA for the CDR3: TGCGCCAGCAGCCAAAGGGACAGGGGGCATGGCTACACCTTC.

This chain connects TRBV12-3 or TRBV12-4 to TRBJ2-3, with 7 positions matching TRBD2. The CDR3 loop spans 14 amino acids. J lost 0 bases, V lost 7 bases, and 4 bases had no gene match. CDR3: CASKRGPSTDTQYF. CDR3 bases: TGTGCCAGCAAGCGGGGCCCTAGCACAGATACGCAGTATTTT.

The chain uses TRBV4-1 and TRBJ2-4; a possible D gene is TRBD2 (6 bases). The CDR3 runs to 19 residues. Germline loops: CDR1 MGHRA, CDR2 YSYEKL. Trimming took 4 bases from V and 0 from J, leaving 22 bases between them. The CDR3 DNA is TGCGCCAGCAGCCCCTCCCTCTCACCCACGGGGGTAGCCAAAAACATTCAGTACTTC. Translating it yields CASSPSLSPTGVAKNIQYF.

The CDR3 coding sequence is TGTGCCAGCAGCCAAGGAGGAGGACTGCGGGAGCAGTACTTC. This encodes CASSQGGGLREQYF. This chain connects TRBV3-1 to TRBJ2-7, with D possibly matching TRBD2 (5 bases). With 1 base removed from V and 7 bases from J, the gap between germline ends came to 14 bases. Germline V gene data show CDR1 as LGHDT and CDR2 as YNNKEL (reference sequence). The CDR3 has 14 residues.

In this sample, this clonotype turned up a few times. J is TRBJ2-7 and V is TRBV25-1; tentative D call: TRBD1 (5 bases). The ends were cut back, 4 bases at V and 2 bases at J, with 12 bases in the middle. Germline CDR1 reads MGHDK; CDR2 reads SYGVNS. The CDR3 spans 14 residues. The CDR3 sequence is CASSGRTPPYEQYF. The DNA for the CDR3 is TGTGCCAGCAGTGGTAGGACACCGCCCTACGAGCAGTACTTC.

This clonotype was observed a few times. V gene TRBV3-1 combines with J gene TRBJ1-1; maybe TRBD1 (6 bases). The CDR3 is 14 residues long. V was trimmed by 4 bases and J by 3 bases, leaving 12 bases between them. Per the germline V gene, CDR1 is LGHDT and CDR2 is YNNKEL (reference sequence). The DNA of the CDR3 is TGTGCCAGCAGCCGTACGGACAGATACACTGAAGCTTTCTTT. Its translation is CASSRTDRYTEAFF.

This clonotype was seen only a few times. The chain combines TRBV12-3 or TRBV12-4 with TRBJ2-1, with TRBD2 identical over 9 bases. The junction had 8 bases not matched to a gene; V was cut back by 8 bases and J by 3 bases. There are 15 residues in the CDR3. The CDR3 DNA reads TGTGCCAGCTACATCCTTAGCGGGGGCTACAATGAGCAGTTCTTC. Amino acid sequence: CASYILSGGYNEQFF.

V usage is TRBV30 and J usage is TRBJ1-5; D is ambiguous. CDR1 and CDR2 (germline): GTSNPN, SVGIG (reference sequence). This CDR3 has 13 amino acids. Trimming stripped 0 bases from V and 6 bases from J, with 9 bases between. CDR3 nucleotides: TGTGCCTGGAGTGTCACTTTAGGTCAGCCCCAGCATTTT. It translates to CAWSVTLGQPQHF.

The rearrangement joins TRBV6-6 to TRBJ2-7; tentatively, D is TRBD2 (6 bases). Germline values: CDR1 MNHNY, CDR2 SVGAGI (reference sequence). V was cut by 8 bases and J by 0 bases, with 14 bases left in between. The CDR3 consists of 14 residues. The CDR3 nucleotides are TGTGCCAGCGGGAGGACGGCCAGCTCCTACGAGCAGTACTTC. Its protein is CASGRTASSYEQYF.

The rearrangement uses TRBV20-1 and TRBJ1-6; the D is unclear. V lost 8 bases and J 8 bases, leaving 16 bases between the germline ends. The length of the CDR3 is 13 residues. Germline CDR1 reads DFQATT; CDR2 reads SNEGSKA (reference sequence). CDR3 nucleotide sequence: TGCAGTCCACGGCGGCCTTCGGATTCACCCCTCCACTTT. Its protein is CSPRRPSDSPLHF.

The chain recombines TRBV9 with TRBJ2-1, with TRBD1 matching 7 bases. CDR1 is SGDLS and CDR2 is YYNGEE in the germline V gene. Germline trimming cut 10 bases from V and 6 bases from J; bases unmatched to any gene: 10. The CDR3 runs 13 residues. The CDR3 DNA is TGTGCCTGCGCCCAGGCAGGGGGCAATGAGCAGTTCTTC. Its translation: CACAQAGGNEQFF.

This clonotype was seen only a few times. This chain connects TRBV5-1 to TRBJ2-7; D is uncertain. The CDR3 is 13 amino acids. The ends were cut back, 4 bases at V and 5 bases at J, with 13 bases in the middle. Per the germline V gene, CDR1 is SGHRS and CDR2 is YFSETQ. The CDR3 DNA is TGCGCCAGCAGCGCACTAACGGGCGACGAGCAGTACTTC. This codes for CASSALTGDEQYF.

This clonotype was found a few times. V and J are TRBV10-3 and TRBJ2-5; 8 bases line up with TRBD1. Trimming at V came to 0 bases and at J to 3 bases, leaving 3 bases not matched to a gene. From germline, CDR1 is ENHRY and CDR2 SYGVKD. The CDR3 is 15 amino acids. The DNA for the CDR3 is TGTGCCATCAGTGAGTCGGTGACAGGGGAAGAGACCCAGTACTTC. Protein product: CAISESVTGEETQYF.

Here the CDR3 DNA reads TGTGCCGCCCTGACAGGGGATGGGGATAACTATGGCTACACCTTC. It yields the protein CAALTGDGDNYGYTF. The chain is built from TRBV10-3 and TRBJ1-2; 8 bases agree with TRBD1. The germline gives CDR1 ENHRY, CDR2 SYGVKD. This CDR3 region has 15 residues. The V gene end was trimmed by 11 bases and the J gene end by 1 base; junction bases not matched to a gene: 12.

This sequence joins TRBV20-1 and TRBJ2-1; no definite D call. Germline V gene data show CDR1 as DFQATT and CDR2 as SNEGSKA (reference sequence). V lost 4 bases and J 8 bases, leaving 9 bases between the germline ends. The CDR3 has 11 residues. The CDR3 region is CSATIRDEQFF. In DNA form, the CDR3 reads TGCAGTGCTACCATTCGGGATGAGCAGTTCTTC.

This clonotype has a handful of counts. The V call is TRBV20-1, the J call TRBJ1-5; D gene unclear. Germline values: CDR1 DFQATT, CDR2 SNEGSKA (reference sequence). Trimming removed 3 bases from V and 6 bases from J, with 18 bases in between. The CDR3 contains 15 residues. The CDR3 sequence is CSASGVGSGSQPQHF. In DNA, the CDR3 is TGCAGTGCTAGTGGGGTAGGGTCCGGCTCTCAGCCCCAGCATTTT.

A few counts support this clonotype. This chain joins TRBV7-2 and TRBJ1-2; 10 nucleotides match TRBD1. V lost 1 base to trimming and J lost 1 base; unmatched junction nucleotides: 3. Per germline, CDR1 SGHTA and CDR2 FQGNSA. CDR3 length: 16 residues. The CDR3 nucleotides read TGTGCCAGCAGCTTAGGGGGGACAGGGGTTAACTATGGCTACACCTTC. This encodes CASSLGGTGVNYGYTF.